This is a list of T cell receptor beta chains from one sample in a study of T cells after yellow fever vaccination. Via MiXCR, TCRdb re-called the 5' RACE reads, giving one row per CDR3 protein. There are more than 250,000 distinct CDR3 sequences in the sample; around 7.3% occur only once, and roughly 19% lies in the top ten. Sequencing used PBMCs, obtained more than 40 days after the first yellow fever vaccination. The source of these receptors is a man younger than 30 who received the YFV17D yellow fever vaccine. CDR3s include the opening cysteine and the closing phenylalanine or tryptophan. Each record gives: J gene, D gene, clone size, V gene, CDR3 protein, CDR3 DNA. D genes are given only for firm matches. Only part of the rows carry a size: once, few, many, or a class if the clone is expanded.

>TRBJ1-5|.|.|TRBV6-5
CAELSRQPQHF
TGTGCGGAGCTTTCAAGGCAGCCCCAGCATTTT
>TRBJ2-1|.|few|TRBV7-3
CASSVGGGEAYNEQFF
TGTGCCAGCAGCGTTGGAGGGGGGGAGGCCTACAATGAGCAGTTCTTC
>TRBJ2-2|.|few|TRBV27
CASSLFLGTGELFF
TGTGCCAGCAGTTTATTCTTGGGGACCGGGGAGCTGTTTTTT
>TRBJ2-3|.|few|TRBV5-1
CASSFTGSGTQYF
TGCGCCAGCAGCTTTACAGGGTCGGGTACGCAGTATTTT
>TRBJ2-3|TRBD1|.|TRBV5-1
CASSSGDRRTDTQYF
TGCGCCAGCAGCTCCGGGGACAGGAGAACAGATACGCAGTATTTT
>TRBJ2-1|TRBD1|.|TRBV3-1
CASSPSSGGTYNEQFF
TGTGCCAGCAGCCCTTCCTCAGGGGGCACATACAATGAGCAGTTCTTC
>TRBJ2-5|TRBD2|many|TRBV20-1
CSATGLAENQETQYF
TGCAGTGCTACCGGACTAGCGGAGAACCAAGAGACCCAGTACTTC
>TRBJ2-2|.|.|TRBV10-3
CAGRQDYTGELFF
TGTGCCGGACGACAGGATTACACCGGGGAGCTGTTTTTT
>TRBJ2-7|.|many|TRBV7-2
CASTVREGAFYEQYF
TGTGCCAGCACCGTCCGAGAAGGCGCGTTCTACGAGCAGTACTTC
>TRBJ1-1|TRBD1|many|TRBV29-1
CSARRGLAYTEAFF
TGCAGCGCTCGTAGGGGGCTAGCGTACACTGAAGCTTTCTTT
>TRBJ1-2|.|few|TRBV20-1
CSARDTGQGYGYTF
TGCAGTGCTAGAGACACGGGGCAAGGCTATGGCTACACCTTC
>TRBJ2-3|.|many|TRBV4-2
CASSLRDSVETQYF
TGTGCCAGCAGCCTGAGGGACTCCGTCGAAACGCAGTATTTT
>TRBJ1-2|.|few|TRBV6-5
CASSIEANYGYTF
TGTGCCAGCAGTATCGAAGCTAACTATGGCTACACCTTC
>TRBJ2-5|.|many|TRBV5-1
CASSLHDPLWGTQYF
TGCGCCAGCAGCTTGCATGACCCACTTTGGGGGACCCAGTACTTC
>TRBJ1-4|.|few|TRBV7-2
CASSSGHNGKLFF
TGTGCCAGCAGCTCGGGACATAATGGAAAACTGTTTTTT
>TRBJ2-5|TRBD2|few|TRBV15
CATSRGRGEKTQYF
TGTGCCACCAGCAGAGGTCGGGGGGAGAAGACCCAGTACTTC
>TRBJ1-1|TRBD1|.|TRBV20-1
CSGLDRDPEAFF
TGCAGTGGTTTAGACAGGGACCCTGAAGCTTTCTTT
>TRBJ2-2|.|many|TRBV5-1
CASSLSGNTGELFF
TGCGCCAGCAGCTTAAGTGGGAACACCGGGGAGCTGTTTTTT
>TRBJ2-6|TRBD2|few|TRBV7-1
CASSSRLAGGRPKLRGANVLTF
TGTGCCAGCAGCTCAAGACTAGCGGGAGGTCGCCCTAAGCTTCGCGGGGCCAACGTCCTGACTTTC
>TRBJ2-5|TRBD2|.|TRBV2
CASNDWGGSVTQYF
TGTGCCAGCAATGACTGGGGGGGGTCGGTGACCCAGTACTTC
>TRBJ2-1|TRBD2|few|TRBV13
CASSLAPGTSLEQFF
TGTGCCAGCAGCTTAGCCCCCGGGACTAGCCTTGAGCAGTTCTTC
>TRBJ2-5|.|many|TRBV7-9
CASSLGNAARGETQYF
TGTGCCAGCAGCTTAGGAAATGCGGCACGGGGTGAGACCCAGTACTTC
>TRBJ2-2|.|many|TRBV5-1
CASRTGNTGELFF
TGCGCCAGCAGGACAGGGAACACCGGGGAGCTGTTTTTT
>TRBJ1-4|TRBD1|.|TRBV6-1
CAASRDRDEKLFF
TGTGCTGCGTCACGGGACAGGGATGAAAAACTGTTTTTT
>TRBJ2-7|TRBD2|few|TRBV12-3/TRBV12-4
CASSLRAGGLVLTSYEQYF
TGTGCCAGCAGTTTACGGGCGGGGGGACTTGTCCTAACCTCCTACGAGCAGTACTTC
>TRBJ2-3|TRBD2|few|TRBV25-1
CASSQAGTSGGFSTDTQYF
TGTGCCAGCAGTCAGGCCGGGACTAGCGGGGGGTTTAGCACAGATACGCAGTATTTT
>TRBJ2-1|TRBD1|.|TRBV24-1
CATSDPGTGVLNEQFF
TGTGCCACCAGTGATCCCGGGACAGGGGTTCTCAATGAGCAGTTCTTC
>TRBJ1-1|TRBD1|.|TRBV20-1
CSRAPRGTEAFF
TGCAGCCGTGCGCCCAGGGGGACTGAAGCTTTCTTT
>TRBJ2-3|.|few|TRBV5-1
CASSLDGGRDTDTQYF
TGCGCCAGCAGCTTGGATGGGGGCCGAGACACAGATACGCAGTATTTT
>TRBJ2-7|.|few|TRBV29-1
CSVEDSSYEQYF
TGCAGCGTTGAAGACAGCTCCTACGAGCAGTACTTC
>TRBJ2-5|.|many|TRBV20-1
CSATGTEKETQYF
TGCAGTGCTACAGGGACGGAAAAAGAGACCCAGTACTTC
>TRBJ1-1|.|.|TRBV5-4
CASSSRTGSPEAFF
TGTGCCAGCAGCTCAAGAACAGGGAGCCCTGAAGCTTTCTTT
>TRBJ2-3|.|many|TRBV2
CASSEGRGSSTDTQYF
TGTGCCAGCAGTGAAGGACGGGGGTCAAGCACAGATACGCAGTATTTT
>TRBJ2-7|.|.|TRBV7-2
CASSHISVGEIYEQYF
TGTGCCAGCAGTCATATCTCGGTCGGGGAGATCTACGAGCAGTACTTC
>TRBJ2-3|TRBD2|few|TRBV7-2
CASSNRLWGLSTDTQYF
TGTGCCAGCAGCAACCGATTGTGGGGACTAAGCACAGATACGCAGTATTTT
>TRBJ2-3|.|many|TRBV9
CASMGDTQYF
TGTGCCAGCATGGGAGATACGCAGTATTTT
>TRBJ2-1|TRBD2|few|TRBV20-1
CSARDSWASGGSQFF
TGCAGTGCTAGAGATAGTTGGGCTAGCGGGGGGAGCCAGTTCTTC
>TRBJ2-4|.|few|TRBV7-9
CASNPVGKNIQYF
TGTGCCAGCAACCCAGTAGGGAAAAACATTCAGTACTTC
>TRBJ2-5|.|.|TRBV14
CASSRLNYQETQYF
TGTGCCAGCAGCCGACTTAACTACCAAGAGACCCAGTACTTC
>TRBJ1-1|.|few|TRBV19
CASIRRGKEETEAFF
TGTGCCAGTATTCGGCGGGGCAAGGAGGAAACTGAAGCTTTCTTT
>TRBJ2-2|.|many|TRBV11-1
CASSLEEYVPESTGELFF
TGTGCCAGCAGCTTAGAAGAGTACGTCCCAGAGAGCACCGGGGAGCTGTTTTTT
>TRBJ1-6|.|few|TRBV6-1
CASTPDAGRGRNSPLHF
TGTGCCAGCACCCCAGACGCCGGCAGGGGAAGGAATTCACCCCTCCACTTT
>TRBJ2-7|.|.|TRBV5-1
CASSLLWGWNVYEQYF
TGCGCCAGCAGCTTGTTATGGGGATGGAACGTCTACGAGCAGTACTTC
>TRBJ2-2|TRBD1|few|TRBV7-7
CASSAGQGARAGELFF
TGTGCTAGCAGCGCCGGACAGGGGGCGAGAGCCGGGGAGCTGTTTTTT
>TRBJ2-3|TRBD1|.|TRBV12-3/TRBV12-4
CASSLAGQGSDTQYF
TGTGCCAGCAGTTTGGCGGGACAGGGGTCAGATACGCAGTATTTT
>TRBJ2-5|.|.|TRBV11-3
CASSRGGTEETQYF
TGTGCCAGCAGCCGAGGGGGGACAGAAGAGACCCAGTACTTC
>TRBJ2-4|.|few|TRBV4-1
CASSQRLGLAKNIQYF
TGCGCCAGCAGCCAGAGGCTGGGATTAGCCAAAAACATTCAGTACTTC
>TRBJ1-2|TRBD1|few|TRBV7-3
CASSRGQGGYGYTF
TGTGCCAGCAGCCGGGGACAGGGCGGCTATGGCTACACCTTC
>TRBJ2-1|.|many|TRBV2
CASSEEDNEQFF
TGTGCCAGCAGTGAGGAAGACAATGAGCAGTTCTTC
>TRBJ1-5|.|few|TRBV12-3/TRBV12-4
CASRSRAGNQPQHF
TGTGCCAGCAGGTCCAGGGCAGGCAATCAGCCCCAGCATTTT